This TCR beta chain came from a study of cytomegalovirus exposure and HLA in healthy donors. A few counts support this clone. The target antigen is unknown. Findings of the study overall: Most subjects had HLA-A and HLA-B alleles reportedly predicted accurately by TCR beta sequences.

Germline V gives CDR1 MRHNA, CDR2 SNTAGT. The CDR3 runs to 14 residues. With 6 bases clipped from V and 1 base from J, the junction kept 5 bases outside the gene matches. 13 Jbeta primers and 60 Vbeta primers were used for the PCR. Only in-frame clones appear in the TCRdb table, and some are missing; sequencing was by immunoSEQ multiplex PCR. The profile covers over 200,000 clones, with 75% to 90% appearing a single time and more than 0.8% taken by the ten largest. When sampled, the donors appeared nominally healthy, though they likely had unrecorded immune exposures. Sequencing was carried out using PBMCs. The TCR originated in a woman younger than 35 in good health and CMV-seronegative. The genes are TRBV6-4 and TRBJ1-1, with 7 bases lining up with TRBD1. CDR3 nucleotides: TGTGCCAGCAGCTTGACAGGGCAGAACACTGAAGCTTTCTTT. It codes for CASSLTGQNTEAFF.